This T cell receptor (beta chain) was sequenced during a study of cytotoxic CD8 clonotypes in ibrutinib-treated CLL. Study-level findings and limits: Among the clonotypes, public ones were uncommon and contracted or held stable on treatment. There were differences in sampling times between sustained-remission and progressing patients.

CDR1 is MDHEN and CDR2 is SYDVKM in the germline V gene. V was clipped by 3 bases and J by 7 bases, with 22 bases between them. This CDR3 contains 16 residues. The protocol was immunoSEQ multiplex PCR, while the TCRdb copy is restricted to in-frame clones and leaves out a portion. In the table there are 150,000 to 250,000 clones, 72% of which are singletons. A note on this clone: Its antigen is as yet unknown.

This clonotype was sampled from a human donor with chronic lymphocytic leukemia. The material was PBMCs, obtained after 24 months of ibrutinib treatment. J is TRBJ2-7 and V is TRBV28; the D is unclear. CDR3 nucleotide sequence: TGTGCCAGCAGTTTGGTTGGGCCCCCGGCCGCTCGAGAGCAGTACTTC. This codes for CASSLVGPPAAREQYF.